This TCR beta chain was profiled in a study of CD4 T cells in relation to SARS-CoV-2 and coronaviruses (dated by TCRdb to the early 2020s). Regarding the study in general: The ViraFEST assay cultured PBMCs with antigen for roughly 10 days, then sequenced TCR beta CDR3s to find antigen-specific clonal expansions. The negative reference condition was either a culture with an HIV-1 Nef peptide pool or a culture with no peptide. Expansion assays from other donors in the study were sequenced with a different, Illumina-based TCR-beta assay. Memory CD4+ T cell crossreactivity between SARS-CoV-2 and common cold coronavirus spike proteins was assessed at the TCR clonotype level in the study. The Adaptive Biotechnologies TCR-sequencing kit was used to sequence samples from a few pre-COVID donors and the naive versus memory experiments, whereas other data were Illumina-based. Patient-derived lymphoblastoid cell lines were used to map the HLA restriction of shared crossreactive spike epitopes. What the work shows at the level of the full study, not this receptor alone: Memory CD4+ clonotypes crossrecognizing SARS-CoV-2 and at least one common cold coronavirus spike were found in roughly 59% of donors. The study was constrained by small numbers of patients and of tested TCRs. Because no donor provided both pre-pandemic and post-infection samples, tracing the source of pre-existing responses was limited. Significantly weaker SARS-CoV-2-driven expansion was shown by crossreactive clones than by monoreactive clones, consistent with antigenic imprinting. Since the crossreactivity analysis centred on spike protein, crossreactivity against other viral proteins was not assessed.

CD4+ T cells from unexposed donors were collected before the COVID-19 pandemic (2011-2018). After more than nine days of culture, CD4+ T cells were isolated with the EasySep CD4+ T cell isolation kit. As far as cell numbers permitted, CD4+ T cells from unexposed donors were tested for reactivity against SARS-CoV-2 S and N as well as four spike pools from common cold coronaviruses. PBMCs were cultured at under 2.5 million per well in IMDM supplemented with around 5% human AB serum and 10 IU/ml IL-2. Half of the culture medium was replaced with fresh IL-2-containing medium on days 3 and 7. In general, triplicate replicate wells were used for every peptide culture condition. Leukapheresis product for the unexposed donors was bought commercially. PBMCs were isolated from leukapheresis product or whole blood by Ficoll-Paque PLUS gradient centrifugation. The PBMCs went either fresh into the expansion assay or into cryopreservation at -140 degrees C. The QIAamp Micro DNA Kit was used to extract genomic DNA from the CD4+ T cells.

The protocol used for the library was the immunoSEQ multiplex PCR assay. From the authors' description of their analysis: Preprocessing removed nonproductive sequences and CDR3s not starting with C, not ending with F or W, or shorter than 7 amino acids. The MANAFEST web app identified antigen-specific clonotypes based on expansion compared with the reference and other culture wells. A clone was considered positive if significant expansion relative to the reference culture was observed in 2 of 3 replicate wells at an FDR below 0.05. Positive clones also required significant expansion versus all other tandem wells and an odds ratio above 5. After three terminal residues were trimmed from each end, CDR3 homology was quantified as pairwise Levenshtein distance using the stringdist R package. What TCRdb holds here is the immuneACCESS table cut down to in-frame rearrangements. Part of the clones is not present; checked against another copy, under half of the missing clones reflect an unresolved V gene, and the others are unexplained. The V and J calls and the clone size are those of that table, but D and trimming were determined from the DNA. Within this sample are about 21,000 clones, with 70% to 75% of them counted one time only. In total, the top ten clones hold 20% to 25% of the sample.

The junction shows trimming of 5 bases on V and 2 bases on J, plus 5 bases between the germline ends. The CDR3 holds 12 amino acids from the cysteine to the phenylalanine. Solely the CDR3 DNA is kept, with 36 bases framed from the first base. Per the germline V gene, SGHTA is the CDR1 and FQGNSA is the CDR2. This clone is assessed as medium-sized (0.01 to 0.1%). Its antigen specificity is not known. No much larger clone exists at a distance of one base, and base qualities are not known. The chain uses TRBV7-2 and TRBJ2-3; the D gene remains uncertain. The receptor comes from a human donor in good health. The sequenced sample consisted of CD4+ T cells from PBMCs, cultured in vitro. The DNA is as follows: TGTGCCAGCAGCCCCTACACAGATACGCAGTATTTT. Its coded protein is CASSPYTDTQYF.